A selection of T cell receptor beta chains follows, all from one sample in a study of radiation and T cells in renal cell carcinoma. TCRdb's copy holds only in-frame clones and misses some; the assay was immunoSEQ multiplex PCR. The data show over 15,000 clones, less than 65% seen once. The material sequenced was tumor tissue, taken from a patient whose treatment included radiotherapy and nephrectomy. These receptors were collected from a man in his forties or fifties with renal cell carcinoma. CDR3s leave out the opening cysteine and the closing phenylalanine or tryptophan. The order of the fields is D gene, V gene, CDR3 protein. A D gene is named only where the DNA matches it firmly.

-,TRBV27,ASKGGAPNYEQY
TRBD2,TRBV29-1,SVGGRLAGTPSYEQY
-,TRBV6-7,ASSLSGGGGQPQH
-,TRBV4-2,ASSPREANQPQH
-,TRBV12-2,ASRLARQGASYGYT
-,TRBV2,AIFHLTNEKLF
-,TRBV4-2,ASSQEVSRKGGYT
TRBD1,TRBV6-5,ASSYGTGGNTEAF
-,TRBV21-1,ASLGSTDTQY
-,TRBV5-1,ASSLITTGGEQY
TRBD2,TRBV4-2,ASSQGTSGDYEQY
TRBD1,TRBV18,ASSADPPGTERYWTEAF
TRBD1,TRBV9,ASQGGLYNEQF
TRBD2,TRBV4-2,ASSQAYGEGSYEQY
TRBD1,TRBV2,ASTQTGGYTEAF
-,TRBV28,ASSFSPPGSILNTEAF
-,TRBV5-4,ASSSGEGANEKLF
-,TRBV7-2,ASSPYIGNEQF
-,TRBV6-5,AHGPGEPSGELF
TRBD2,TRBV7-2,ASSFFLAGGLENIQY
-,TRBV2,ASKDSRNSGNTIY
TRBD1,TRBV4-1,ASSQGTGVRGNTIY
-,TRBV29-1,SVDLAGLGGTQY
TRBD2,TRBV5-1,ASRGLAGGYNEQF
-,TRBV5-1,ASSQGQGRPEAF
-,TRBV27,ASSLSPSTVPSTDTQY
TRBD2,TRBV5-1,ASSPGGDAYEQY
-,TRBV2,ASSDDTDTQY
-,TRBV4-1,ASSPSGSTDTQY
TRBD2,TRBV5-4,ASRTGTSGSNEQF
-,TRBV18,ASSPGATSNQPQH
-,TRBV2,ASSELFSGPNNEQY
-,TRBV19,ASRASNQPQH
-,TRBV7-8,ASSVAGVGKNIQY
TRBD1,TRBV5-1,ASRRAGGVEQF
-,TRBV2,ASRLNNEQF
-,TRBV19,ASSRTTREKLF
-,TRBV11-1,ASSFPGAYEQY
TRBD1,TRBV2,ASSLQGPGNSNQPQH
TRBD1,TRBV27,ASSLDGTGYNQPQH
-,TRBV5-1,ASSLGQRDEQF
-,TRBV4-2,ASSQDQEDEQF
-,TRBV4-1,ASSQDGTGPLNYGYT
TRBD1,TRBV7-9,ASSPPGQGNTGELF
TRBD2,TRBV7-9,ASSSTSGLSTDTQY
TRBD2,TRBV9,ASSVTPRLAGETQY
TRBD1,TRBV5-1,ASSFGQGERDGYT
-,TRBV19,ASSIMRDAGSYEQY
-,TRBV21-1,ASSKGTGQGVTDTQY
-,TRBV5-1,ASSPIVNTEAF
-,TRBV4-1,ASSQDRRGLNTEAF
-,TRBV19,ASSLGLGDTEAF
TRBD1,TRBV9,ASSVLQGLQETQY